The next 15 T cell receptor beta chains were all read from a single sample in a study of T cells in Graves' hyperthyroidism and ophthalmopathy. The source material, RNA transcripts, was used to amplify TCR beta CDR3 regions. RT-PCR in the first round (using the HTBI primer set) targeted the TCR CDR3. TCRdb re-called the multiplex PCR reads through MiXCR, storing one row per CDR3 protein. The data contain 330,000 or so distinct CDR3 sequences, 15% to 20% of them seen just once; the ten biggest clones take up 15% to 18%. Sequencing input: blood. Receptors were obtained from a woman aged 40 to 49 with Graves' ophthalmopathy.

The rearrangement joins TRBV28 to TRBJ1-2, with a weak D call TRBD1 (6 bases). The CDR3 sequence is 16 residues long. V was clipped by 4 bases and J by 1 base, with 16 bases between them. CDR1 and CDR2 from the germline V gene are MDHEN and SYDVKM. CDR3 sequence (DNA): TGTGCCAGCAGTTCTCGGGGGCTCGGCGTTAACTATGGCTACACCTTC. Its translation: CASSSRGLGVNYGYTF.

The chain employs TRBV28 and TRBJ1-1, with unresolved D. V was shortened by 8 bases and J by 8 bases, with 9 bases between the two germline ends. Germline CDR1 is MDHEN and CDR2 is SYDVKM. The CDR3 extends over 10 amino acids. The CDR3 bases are TGTGCCAGCTGGAGACGGGAAGCTTTCTTT. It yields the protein CASWRREAFF.

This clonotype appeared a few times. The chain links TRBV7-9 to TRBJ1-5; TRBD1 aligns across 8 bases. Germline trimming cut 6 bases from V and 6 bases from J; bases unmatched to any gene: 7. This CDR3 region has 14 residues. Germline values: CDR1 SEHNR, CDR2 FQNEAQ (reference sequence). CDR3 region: CASRDGQGGQPQHF. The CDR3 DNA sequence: TGTGCCAGCAGAGACGGACAGGGAGGTCAGCCCCAGCATTTT.

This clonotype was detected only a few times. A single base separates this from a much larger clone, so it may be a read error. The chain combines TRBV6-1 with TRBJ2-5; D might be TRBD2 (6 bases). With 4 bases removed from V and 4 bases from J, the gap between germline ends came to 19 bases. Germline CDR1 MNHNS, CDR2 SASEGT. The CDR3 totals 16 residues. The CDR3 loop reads CASSVAEGSVTETQYF. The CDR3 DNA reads TGTGCCAGCAGTGTCGCGGAGGGGTCGGTCACAGAGACCCAGTACTTC.

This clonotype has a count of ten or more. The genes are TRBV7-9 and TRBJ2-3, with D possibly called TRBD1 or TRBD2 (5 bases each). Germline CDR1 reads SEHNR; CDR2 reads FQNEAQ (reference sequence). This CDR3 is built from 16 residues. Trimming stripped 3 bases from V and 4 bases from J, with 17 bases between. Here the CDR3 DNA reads TGTGCCAGCAGCTTTGGTGGGGCCGGGAATTCAGATACGCAGTATTTT. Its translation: CASSFGGAGNSDTQYF.

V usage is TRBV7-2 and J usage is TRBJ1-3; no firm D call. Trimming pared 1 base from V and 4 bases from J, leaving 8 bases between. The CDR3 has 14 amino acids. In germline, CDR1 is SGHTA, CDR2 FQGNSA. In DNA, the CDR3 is TGTGCCAGCAGCTTAGGGATTGGCGGAAACACCATATATTTT. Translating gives CASSLGIGGNTIYF.

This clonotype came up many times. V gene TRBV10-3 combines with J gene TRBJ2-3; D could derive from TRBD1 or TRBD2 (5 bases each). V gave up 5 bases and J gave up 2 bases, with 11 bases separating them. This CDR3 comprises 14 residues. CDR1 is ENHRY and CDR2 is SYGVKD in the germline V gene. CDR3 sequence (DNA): TGTGCCATCAGTCGGGACCCGGACACAGATACGCAGTATTTT. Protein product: CAISRDPDTDTQYF.

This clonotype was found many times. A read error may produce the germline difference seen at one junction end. CDR3 bases: TGTAGTGCTACACTATTAGCGGGAGGTTATGAGGAGACCCAGTACTTC. Its translation is CSATLLAGGYEETQYF. This chain joins TRBV20-1 and TRBJ2-5, with 10 positions matching TRBD2. This CDR3 has 16 amino acids. The germline V gene encodes CDR1 DFQATT and CDR2 SNEGSKA (reference sequence).

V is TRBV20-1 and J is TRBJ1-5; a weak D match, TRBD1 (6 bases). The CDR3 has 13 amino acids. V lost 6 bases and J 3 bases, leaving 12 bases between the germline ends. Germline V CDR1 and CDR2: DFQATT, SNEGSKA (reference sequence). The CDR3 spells CSATGTNNQPQHF. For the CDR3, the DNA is TGCAGTGCGACCGGGACAAACAATCAGCCCCAGCATTTT.

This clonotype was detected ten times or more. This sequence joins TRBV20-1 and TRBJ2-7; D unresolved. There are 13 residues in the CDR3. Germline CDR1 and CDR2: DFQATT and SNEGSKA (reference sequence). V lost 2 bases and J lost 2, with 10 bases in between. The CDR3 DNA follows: TGCAGTGCTAGATTAGTGGCGACCTACGAGCAGTACTTC. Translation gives CSARLVATYEQYF.

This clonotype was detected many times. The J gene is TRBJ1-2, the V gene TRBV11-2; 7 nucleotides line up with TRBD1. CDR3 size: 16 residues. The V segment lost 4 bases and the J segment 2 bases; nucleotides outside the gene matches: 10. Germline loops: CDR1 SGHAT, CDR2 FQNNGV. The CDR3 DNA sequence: TGTGCCAGCAGCTCGAGGGAGCCGGGACAGAACTATGGCTACACCTTC. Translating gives CASSSREPGQNYGYTF. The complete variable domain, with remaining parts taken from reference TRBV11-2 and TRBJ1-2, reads EAGVAQSPRYKIIEKRQSVAFWCNPISGHATLYWYQQILGQGPKLLIQFQNNGVVDDSQLPKDRFSAERLKGVDSTLKIQPAKLEDSAVYLCASSSREPGQNYGYTFGSGTRLTVV.

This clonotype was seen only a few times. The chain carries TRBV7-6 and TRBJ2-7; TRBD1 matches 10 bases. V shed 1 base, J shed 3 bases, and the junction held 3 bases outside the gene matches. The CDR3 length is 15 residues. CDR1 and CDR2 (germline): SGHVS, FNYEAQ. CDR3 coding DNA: TGTGCCAGCAGCTTAGGGACAGGGGGGCGCTACGAGCAGTACTTC. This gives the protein CASSLGTGGRYEQYF.

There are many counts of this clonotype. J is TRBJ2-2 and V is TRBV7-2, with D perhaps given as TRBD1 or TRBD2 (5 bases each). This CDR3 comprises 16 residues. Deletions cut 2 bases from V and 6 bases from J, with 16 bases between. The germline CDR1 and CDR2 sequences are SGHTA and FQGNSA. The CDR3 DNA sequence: TGTGCCAGCAGCTTAAGCGGCAGGGTGGTTGCCGGGGAGCTGTTTTTT. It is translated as CASSLSGRVVAGELFF.

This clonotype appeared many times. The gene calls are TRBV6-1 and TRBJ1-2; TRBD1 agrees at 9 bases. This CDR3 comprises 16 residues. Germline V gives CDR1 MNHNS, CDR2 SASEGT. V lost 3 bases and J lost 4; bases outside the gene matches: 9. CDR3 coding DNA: TGTGCCAGCAGTGATACGGACAGGGGCTTCTTCTATGGCTACACCTTC. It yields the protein CASSDTDRGFFYGYTF.

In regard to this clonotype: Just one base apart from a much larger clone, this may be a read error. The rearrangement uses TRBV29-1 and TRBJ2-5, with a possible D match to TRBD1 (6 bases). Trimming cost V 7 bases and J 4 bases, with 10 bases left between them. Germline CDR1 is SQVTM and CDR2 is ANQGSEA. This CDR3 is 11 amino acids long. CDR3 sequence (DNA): TGCAGCGGACAGGCGGGAGAGACCCAGTACTTC. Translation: CSGQAGETQYF.